Sequencing of this T cell receptor (beta chain) was carried out in a study of identical twins. Overall study findings and caveats: Memory repertoires showed no such pattern, whereas abundant cord blood beta clonotypes carried fewer insertions. Within twin pairs, the out-of-frame alpha sequences they shared showed excess low generation probability.

A word on this clonotype: What it recognizes is unknown.

Unique molecular identifiers were present on the cDNA, which also gained a universal primer site by template switching. TCRdb itself ran the 5' RACE reads through MiXCR, one entry per CDR3 protein. The sample lists hundreds of thousands of distinct CDR3 sequences, 6% to 6.5% seen once, with about 1.8% in the top ten. This CDR3 is built from 12 residues. Trimming took 4 bases from V and 6 from J, leaving 12 bases between them. Germline assignment: CDR1 GTSNPN and CDR2 SVGIG (reference sequence). The sequence was obtained from a man younger than 30 in good health. The rearrangement uses TRBV30 and TRBJ1-1, with a tentative D call TRBD1 (5 bases). The material sequenced was naive T cells sorted from blood. As DNA, the CDR3 is TGTGCCTGGAACCATGGGGGACCTGAAGCTTTCTTT. Residues: CAWNHGGPEAFF.